The sequence of this TCR beta chain was determined in a study of blood T cell repertoires in COVID-19. Between the trimmed V and J ends, which lost 5 bases and 6 bases, there was a span of 18 bases. CDR1 is SGHDT and CDR2 is YYEEEE in the germline V gene. The CDR3 loop spans 14 amino acids. The table came from immunoSEQ multiplex PCR; TCRdb's copy has only in-frame clones and leaves some out. The sample carries roughly 250,000 clones, 84% recorded once. The chain combines TRBV5-6 with TRBJ2-7, with D perhaps matching TRBD1 (5 bases). Source material: peripheral blood. This receptor was taken from a man aged 50 or older with acute or convalescent COVID-19. For the CDR3, the DNA is TGTGCCAGCAGGCAAGGGGATGGGTGGGGCGAGCAGTACTTC. It codes for CASRQGDGWGEQYF.